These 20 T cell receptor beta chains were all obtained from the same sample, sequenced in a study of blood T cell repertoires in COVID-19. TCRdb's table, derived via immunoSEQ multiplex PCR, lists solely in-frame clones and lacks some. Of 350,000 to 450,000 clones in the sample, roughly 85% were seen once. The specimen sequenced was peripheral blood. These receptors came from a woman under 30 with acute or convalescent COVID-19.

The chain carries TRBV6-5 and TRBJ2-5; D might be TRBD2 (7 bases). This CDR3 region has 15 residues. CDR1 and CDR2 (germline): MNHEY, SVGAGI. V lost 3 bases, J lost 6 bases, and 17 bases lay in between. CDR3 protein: CASSYGGGGQQTQYF. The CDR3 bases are TGTGCCAGCAGTTATGGGGGAGGGGGGCAACAGACCCAGTACTTC.

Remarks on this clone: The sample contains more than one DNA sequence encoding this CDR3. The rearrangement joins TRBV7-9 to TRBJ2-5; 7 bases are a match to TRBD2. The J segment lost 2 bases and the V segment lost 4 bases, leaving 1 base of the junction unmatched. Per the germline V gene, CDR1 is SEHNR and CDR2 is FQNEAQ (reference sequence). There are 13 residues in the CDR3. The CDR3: CASSSGGQETQYF. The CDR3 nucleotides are TGTGCCAGCAGCTCGGGGGGTCAAGAGACCCAGTACTTC. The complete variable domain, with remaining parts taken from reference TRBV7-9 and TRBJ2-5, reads DTGVSQNPRHKITKRGQNVTFRCDPISEHNRLYWYRQTLGQGPEFLTYFQNEAQLEKSRLLSDRFSAERPKGSFSTLEIQRTEQGDSAMYLCASSSGGQETQYFGPGTRLLVL.

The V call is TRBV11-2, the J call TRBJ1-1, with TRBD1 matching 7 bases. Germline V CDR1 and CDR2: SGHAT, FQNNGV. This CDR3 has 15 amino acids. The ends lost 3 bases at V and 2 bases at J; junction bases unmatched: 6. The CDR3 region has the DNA TGTGCCAGCAGCTTTTCCGGACAGGCAAACACTGAAGCTTTCTTT. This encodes CASSFSGQANTEAFF.

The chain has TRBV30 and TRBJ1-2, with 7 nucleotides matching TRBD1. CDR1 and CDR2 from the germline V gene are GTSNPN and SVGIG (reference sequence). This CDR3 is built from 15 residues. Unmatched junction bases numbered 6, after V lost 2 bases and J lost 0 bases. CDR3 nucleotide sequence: TGTGCCTGGAGTATACTGGGACAGCCTAACTATGGCTACACCTTC. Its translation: CAWSILGQPNYGYTF.

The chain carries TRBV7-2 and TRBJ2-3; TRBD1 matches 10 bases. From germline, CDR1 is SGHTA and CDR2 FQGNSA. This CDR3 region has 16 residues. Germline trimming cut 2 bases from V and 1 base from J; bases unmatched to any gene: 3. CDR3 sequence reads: CASSLYGTGGTDTQYF. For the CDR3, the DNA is TGTGCCAGCAGCTTATACGGGACAGGGGGCACAGATACGCAGTATTTT. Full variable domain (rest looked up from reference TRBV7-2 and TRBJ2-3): GAGVSQSPSNKVTEKGKDVELRCDPISGHTALYWYRQSLGQGLEFLIYFQGNSAPDKSGLPSDRFSAERTGGSVSTLTIQRTQQEDSAVYLCASSLYGTGGTDTQYFGPGTRLTVL.

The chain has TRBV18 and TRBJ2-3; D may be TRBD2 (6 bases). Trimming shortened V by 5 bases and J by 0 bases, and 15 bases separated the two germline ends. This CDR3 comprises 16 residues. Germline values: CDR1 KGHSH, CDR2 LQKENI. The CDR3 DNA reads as TGTGCCAGCTCATATTTCTCTGGGGGGAGCACAGATACGCAGTATTTT. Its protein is CASSYFSGGSTDTQYF.

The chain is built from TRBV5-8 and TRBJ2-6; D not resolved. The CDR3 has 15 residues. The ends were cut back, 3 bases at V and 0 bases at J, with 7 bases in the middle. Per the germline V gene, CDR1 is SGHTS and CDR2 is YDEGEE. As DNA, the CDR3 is TGTGCCAGCAGCTCGGGTGCCTCTGGGGCCAACGTCCTGACTTTC. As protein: CASSSGASGANVLTF.

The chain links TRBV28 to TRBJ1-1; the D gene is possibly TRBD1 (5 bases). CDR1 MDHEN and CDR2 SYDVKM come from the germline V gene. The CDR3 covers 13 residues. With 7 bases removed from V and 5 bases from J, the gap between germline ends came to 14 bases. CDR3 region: CASINFRGTEAFF. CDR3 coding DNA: TGTGCCAGCATCAATTTCCGGGGGACTGAAGCTTTCTTT. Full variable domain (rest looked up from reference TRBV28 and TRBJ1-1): DVKVTQSSRYLVKRTGEKVFLECVQDMDHENMFWYRQDPGLGLRLIYFSYDVKMKEKGDIPEGYSVSREKKERFSLILESASTNQTSMYLCASINFRGTEAFFGQGTRLTVV.

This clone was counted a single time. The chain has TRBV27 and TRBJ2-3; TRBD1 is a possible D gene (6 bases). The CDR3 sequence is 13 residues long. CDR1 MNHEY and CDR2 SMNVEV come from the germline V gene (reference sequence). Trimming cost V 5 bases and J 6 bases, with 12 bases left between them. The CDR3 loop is CASSDQGFDTQYF. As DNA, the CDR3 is TGTGCCAGCAGTGATCAGGGGTTCGATACGCAGTATTTT.

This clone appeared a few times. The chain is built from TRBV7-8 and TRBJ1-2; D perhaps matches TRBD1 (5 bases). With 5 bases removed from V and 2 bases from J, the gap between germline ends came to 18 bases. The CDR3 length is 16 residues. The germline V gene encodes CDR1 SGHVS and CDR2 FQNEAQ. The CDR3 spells CASSPPIRTMNYGYTF. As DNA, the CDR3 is TGTGCCAGCAGCCCCCCCATAAGGACAATGAACTATGGCTACACCTTC.

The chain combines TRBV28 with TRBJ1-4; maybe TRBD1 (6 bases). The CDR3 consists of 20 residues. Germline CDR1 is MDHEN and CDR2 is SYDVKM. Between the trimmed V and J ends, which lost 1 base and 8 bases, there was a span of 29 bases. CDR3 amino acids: CASSLYDLSFDSRGQEKLFF. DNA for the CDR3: TGTGCCAGCAGTTTATACGACCTATCATTTGACTCCAGGGGTCAAGAAAAACTGTTTTTT.

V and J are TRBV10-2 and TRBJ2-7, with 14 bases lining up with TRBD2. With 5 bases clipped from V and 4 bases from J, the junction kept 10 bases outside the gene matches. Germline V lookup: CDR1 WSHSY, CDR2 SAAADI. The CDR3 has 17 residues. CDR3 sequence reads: CASSLTSGGANQYEQYF. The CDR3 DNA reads TGCGCCAGCAGTCTGACTAGCGGGGGGGCGAATCAGTACGAGCAGTACTTC.

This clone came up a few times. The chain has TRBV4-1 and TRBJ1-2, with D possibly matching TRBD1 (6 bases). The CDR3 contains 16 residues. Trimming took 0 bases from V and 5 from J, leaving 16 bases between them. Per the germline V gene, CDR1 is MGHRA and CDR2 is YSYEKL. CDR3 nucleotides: TGCGCCAGCAGCCAAGATCTGGGGACAAACTTTTATGGCTACACCTTC. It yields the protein CASSQDLGTNFYGYTF.

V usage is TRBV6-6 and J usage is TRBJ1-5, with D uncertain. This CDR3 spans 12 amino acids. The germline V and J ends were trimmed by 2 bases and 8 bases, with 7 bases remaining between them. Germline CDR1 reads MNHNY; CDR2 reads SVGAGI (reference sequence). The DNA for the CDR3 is TGTGCCAGCAGTTACGAGGAGGAGCCCCAGCATTTT. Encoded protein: CASSYEEEPQHF.

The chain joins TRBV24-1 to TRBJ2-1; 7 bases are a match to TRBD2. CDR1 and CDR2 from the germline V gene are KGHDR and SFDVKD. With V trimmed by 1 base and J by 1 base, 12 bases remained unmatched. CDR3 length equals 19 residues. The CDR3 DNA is TGTGCCACCAGTGATTTCCCCGGACTAGGCCCTGGATCCTACAATGAGCAGTTCTTC. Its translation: CATSDFPGLGPGSYNEQFF.

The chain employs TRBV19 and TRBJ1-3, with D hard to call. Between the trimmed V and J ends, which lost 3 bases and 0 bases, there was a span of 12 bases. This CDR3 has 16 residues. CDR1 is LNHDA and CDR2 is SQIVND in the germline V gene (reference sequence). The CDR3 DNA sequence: TGTGCCAGTAGTATTTCAGGCCAGCCCTCTGGAAACACCATATATTTT. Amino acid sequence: CASSISGQPSGNTIYF.

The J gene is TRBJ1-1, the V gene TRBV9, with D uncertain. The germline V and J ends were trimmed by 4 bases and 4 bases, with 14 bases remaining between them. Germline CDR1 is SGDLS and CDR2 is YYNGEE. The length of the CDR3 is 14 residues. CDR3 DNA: TGTGCCAGCAGCCCACAACCTGGAGGCACTGAAGCTTTCTTT. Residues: CASSPQPGGTEAFF.

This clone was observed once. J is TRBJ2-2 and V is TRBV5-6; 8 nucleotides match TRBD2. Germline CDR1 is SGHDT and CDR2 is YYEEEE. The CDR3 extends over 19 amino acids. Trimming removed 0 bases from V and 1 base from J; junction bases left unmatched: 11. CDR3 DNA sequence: TGTGCCAGCAGCTTGGCTAATTTAGCGGGACTACTGAACACCGGGGAGCTGTTTTTT. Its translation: CASSLANLAGLLNTGELFF.

DNA of the CDR3: TGTGCCAGCAGTCCTACTAGCGAAGACCAGTACTTC. Protein sequence: CASSPTSEDQYF. The V call is TRBV7-8, the J call TRBJ2-5, with 7 positions matching TRBD2. The CDR3 length is 12 residues. Trimming at V came to 6 bases and at J to 10 bases, leaving 8 bases not matched to a gene. Germline V gives CDR1 SGHVS, CDR2 FQNEAQ.

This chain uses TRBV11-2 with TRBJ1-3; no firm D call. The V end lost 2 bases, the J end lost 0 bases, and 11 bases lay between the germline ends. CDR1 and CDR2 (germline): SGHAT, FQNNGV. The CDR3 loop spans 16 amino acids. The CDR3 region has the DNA TGTGCCAGCAGCTTACGGCCCGGACTCTCTGGAAACACCATATATTTT. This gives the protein CASSLRPGLSGNTIYF.